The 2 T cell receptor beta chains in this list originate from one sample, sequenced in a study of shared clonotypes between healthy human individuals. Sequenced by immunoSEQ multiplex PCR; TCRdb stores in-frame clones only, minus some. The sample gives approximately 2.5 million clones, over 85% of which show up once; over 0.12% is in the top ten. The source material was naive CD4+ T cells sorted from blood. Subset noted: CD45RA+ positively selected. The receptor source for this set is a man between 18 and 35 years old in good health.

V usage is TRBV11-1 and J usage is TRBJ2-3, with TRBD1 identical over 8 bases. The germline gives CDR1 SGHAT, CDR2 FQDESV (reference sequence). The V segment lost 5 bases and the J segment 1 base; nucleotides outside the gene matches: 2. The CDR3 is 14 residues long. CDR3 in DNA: TGTGCCAGCAGCCCGGGACAGGGCACAGATACGCAGTATTTT. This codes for CASSPGQGTDTQYF.

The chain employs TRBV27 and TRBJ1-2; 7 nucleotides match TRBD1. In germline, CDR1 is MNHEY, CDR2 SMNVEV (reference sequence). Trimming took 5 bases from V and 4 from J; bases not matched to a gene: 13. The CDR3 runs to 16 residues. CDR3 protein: CASSPKQGPSIYGYTF. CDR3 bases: TGTGCCAGCAGTCCCAAACAGGGGCCATCCATCTATGGCTACACCTTC.